This entry lists 26 T cell receptor beta chains sequenced from one sample in a study of Graves' ophthalmopathy and Graves' hyperthyroidism. Using RNA transcripts, the TCR beta CDR3 regions were amplified. HTBI primers were employed in first-round RT-PCR, then a second-round multiplex PCR followed. From the multiplex PCR reads, TCRdb called clonotypes with MiXCR, one entry per CDR3 protein. This sample yields almost 750,000 distinct CDR3 sequences, of which 40% are seen a single time; roughly 46% belongs to the top ten. The sample taken for sequencing was peripheral blood. Receptors originate from an adult man with Graves' ophthalmopathy.

This clonotype has a count of ten or more. The CDR3 region is CASSGLRASEAFF. The CDR3 region has the DNA TGTGCCAGCAGTGGCCTCAGGGCCTCTGAAGCTTTCTTT. The V call is TRBV25-1, the J call TRBJ1-1, with a tentative D call TRBD1 (5 bases). This CDR3 has 13 residues. Trimming shortened V by 4 bases and J by 6 bases, and 12 bases separated the two germline ends. The germline V gene encodes CDR1 MGHDK and CDR2 SYGVNS.

V usage is TRBV2 and J usage is TRBJ2-7; 7 bases match TRBD1. In germline, CDR1 is SNHLY, CDR2 FYNNEI. The CDR3 sequence is 15 residues long. V gave up 5 bases and J gave up 3 bases; unmatched junction bases: 10. CDR3 sequence reads: CASSLRDRSFYEQYF. CDR3 nucleotides: TGTGCCAGCAGTTTACGGGACAGAAGTTTCTACGAGCAGTACTTC.

V gene TRBV2 combines with J gene TRBJ2-5; D is unclear. Trimming removed 10 bases from V and 1 base from J, with 13 bases in between. This CDR3 contains 13 residues. Germline V gene sequence: CDR1 SNHLY, CDR2 FYNNEI. The CDR3 loop is CAKLRSGQETQYF. CDR3 bases: TGTGCCAAACTAAGATCTGGCCAAGAGACCCAGTACTTC.

V and J are TRBV29-1 and TRBJ1-1; 7 bases map to TRBD1. This CDR3 is 9 amino acids long. The trim removed 4 bases at V and 10 bases at J, leaving 0 bases unmatched. Germline values: CDR1 SQVTM, CDR2 ANQGSEA. This CDR3 is CSVGTGAFF. Written as DNA, the CDR3 is TGCAGCGTTGGGACAGGAGCTTTCTTT.

Comments on this clonotype: As the CDR3 is not closed by the conserved phenylalanine or tryptophan, this likely results from a read error. The rearrangement joins TRBV29-1 to TRBJ1-1; a weak D match, TRBD1 (5 bases). The germline V gene encodes CDR1 SQVTM and CDR2 ANQGSEA. The germline V and J ends were trimmed by 7 bases and 1 base, with 13 bases remaining between them. CDR3 length: 13 residues. For the CDR3, the DNA is TGCAGCGGCCCGAGACAGTCGAACACTGAAGCTTTCCTT. Amino acid sequence: CSGPRQSNTEAFL.

This clonotype was recorded a few times. V usage is TRBV10-3 and J usage is TRBJ2-3; D possibly uses TRBD1 or TRBD2 (5 bases each). Trimming shortened V by 2 bases and J by 7 bases, and 10 bases separated the two germline ends. The V gene's germline CDR1 is ENHRY and CDR2 SYGVKD. CDR3 length: 13 residues. The CDR3 DNA sequence: TGTGCCATCAGTGAGAGGGGAGTGAATACGCAGTATTTT. It is translated as CAISERGVNTQYF.

The chain has TRBV7-6 and TRBJ1-5; the D is unclear. The germline gives CDR1 SGHVS, CDR2 FNYEAQ. V dropped 5 bases and J dropped 4 bases, with 9 bases sitting between them. The CDR3 is 13 residues long. CDR3 sequence reads: CASSPRENQPQHF. The CDR3 DNA reads TGTGCCAGCAGCCCGCGGGAAAATCAGCCCCAGCATTTT.

The rearrangement links TRBV20-1 to TRBJ2-7, with D maybe TRBD1 (6 bases). There are 13 residues in the CDR3. Germline V gives CDR1 DFQATT, CDR2 SNEGSKA (reference sequence). The V and J ends lost 5 bases and 0 bases respectively, with 11 bases between them. CDR3 nucleotide sequence: TGCAGTGCTTGGACAGATAGCTCCTACGAGCAGTACTTC. Residues: CSAWTDSSYEQYF.

Only a few counts were recorded for this clonotype. The chain uses TRBV9 and TRBJ2-5; D ambiguous. The CDR3 has 17 residues. Germline CDR1 reads SGDLS; CDR2 reads YYNGEE. With 4 bases removed from V and 1 base from J, the gap between germline ends came to 20 bases. The CDR3 DNA reads as TGTGCCAGCAGCTTGTGGCAGGAAAGTATGTTCCAAGAGACCCAGTACTTC. Its translation: CASSLWQESMFQETQYF.

This clonotype was counted at least ten times. The chain links TRBV19 to TRBJ1-2; 8 bases match TRBD1. There are 13 residues in the CDR3. Germline CDR1 is LNHDA and CDR2 is SQIVND (reference sequence). Trimming took 5 bases from V and 7 from J; bases not matched to a gene: 6. CDR3 in amino acids: CASSSDRGSGYTF. The CDR3 nucleotides read TGTGCCAGTAGTTCCGACAGGGGCAGTGGCTACACCTTC.

V and J are TRBV7-9 and TRBJ2-5; 9 positions match TRBD1. This CDR3 spans 16 amino acids. CDR1 SEHNR and CDR2 FQNEAQ come from the germline V gene (reference sequence). V lost 11 bases and J lost 9; bases outside the gene matches: 22. CDR3 loop: CAWREPGTGPLVAQYF. The CDR3, as DNA: TGTGCCTGGAGGGAACCCGGGACAGGGCCTCTCGTGGCCCAGTACTTC. Full variable domain (remainder filled in from reference TRBV7-9 and TRBJ2-5): DTGVSQNPRHKITKRGQNVTFRCDPISEHNRLYWYRQTLGQGPEFLTYFQNEAQLEKSRLLSDRFSAERPKGSFSTLEIQRTEQGDSAMYLCAWREPGTGPLVAQYFGPGTRLLVL.

This clonotype was detected only once. Since a much larger clone is just one base distant, this may be a read error. The V call is TRBV10-3, the J call TRBJ2-6; D is undetermined. Germline CDR1 ENHRY, CDR2 SYGVKD. The CDR3 consists of 11 residues. The CDR3 loop is CASGRANALTF. The DNA for the CDR3 is TGTGCCAGCGGAAGGGCCAACGCCCTGACTTTC.

At least ten counts were recorded for this clonotype. The chain joins TRBV19 to TRBJ1-1; 8 nucleotides match TRBD1. CDR1 and CDR2 (germline): LNHDA, SQIVND (reference sequence). This CDR3 is 15 amino acids long. Trimming cost V 10 bases and J 1 base; bases outside gene matches: 11. The CDR3 DNA follows: TGTGCCACCATAGCATCCGGGACAGGGAACACTGAAGCTTTCTTT. This codes for CATIASGTGNTEAFF.

The chain joins TRBV7-9 to TRBJ2-6; 14 bases match TRBD2. This CDR3 region has 18 residues. Germline assignment: CDR1 SEHNR and CDR2 FQNEAQ (reference sequence). Germline trimming cut 5 bases from V and 0 bases from J; bases unmatched to any gene: 3. CDR3 DNA: TGTGCCAGCAGCCAGGGGACTAGCGGGAGCTCTGGGGCCAACGTCCTGACTTTC. Translation: CASSQGTSGSSGANVLTF.

This clonotype was counted ten times or more. This chain uses TRBV10-2 with TRBJ1-4; TRBD1 aligns across 8 bases. The germline V gene has CDR1 WSHSY and CDR2 SAAADI. The CDR3 sequence is 17 residues long. V was pared by 3 bases and J by 2 bases, with 8 bases of the junction left unmatched. The CDR3 sequence is CASSDDRGASTNEKLFF. The CDR3 DNA follows: TGCGCCAGCAGTGACGACAGGGGAGCCTCCACTAATGAAAAACTGTTTTTT.

This chain uses TRBV25-1 with TRBJ1-6; D gene ambiguous. The V end lost 5 bases, the J end lost 0 bases, and 14 bases lay between the germline ends. Germline V gene data show CDR1 as MGHDK and CDR2 as SYGVNS. The CDR3 sequence is 17 residues long. In DNA form, the CDR3 reads TGTGCCAGCAGTTCCCCTTACGGGAGCTCCTATAATTCACCCCTCCACTTT. Translation: CASSSPYGSSYNSPLHF.

The rearrangement uses TRBV7-9 and TRBJ2-2; TRBD1 matches 8 bases. The germline V gene encodes CDR1 SEHNR and CDR2 FQNEAQ (reference sequence). CDR3 length equals 17 residues. V was pared by 8 bases and J by 4 bases, with 15 bases of the junction left unmatched. The chain's CDR3 is CASGARQGAGLTGELFF. The CDR3 DNA reads as TGTGCCAGCGGGGCCCGTCAGGGGGCTGGGCTCACCGGGGAGCTGTTTTTT.

This clonotype was counted between two and nine times. The rearrangement links TRBV19 to TRBJ2-7, with 8 bases lining up with TRBD1. The CDR3 contains 14 residues. In germline, CDR1 is LNHDA, CDR2 SQIVND (reference sequence). After removal of 5 bases from V and 5 bases from J, the junction contained 8 bases not matched to a gene. In nucleotides, the CDR3 is TGTGCCAGTAGTGGACAGGGAAGGTACCACGAGCAGTACTTC. Its protein product is CASSGQGRYHEQYF.

The chain has TRBV9 and TRBJ1-1; the D gene is possibly TRBD1 (6 bases). V was shortened by 2 bases and J by 5 bases, with 13 bases between the two germline ends. The V gene's germline CDR1 is SGDLS and CDR2 YYNGEE. This CDR3 comprises 14 residues. DNA for the CDR3: TGTGCCAGCAGCGTGGGGGCCGGGAGGACTGAAGCTTTCTTT. Translation gives CASSVGAGRTEAFF. The full variable domain, completed using reference TRBV9 and TRBJ1-1, is DSGVTQTPKHLITATGQRVTLRCSPRSGDLSVYWYQQSLDQGLQFLIQYYNGEERAKGNILERFSAQQFPDLHSELNLSSLELGDSALYFCASSVGAGRTEAFFGQGTRLTVV.

The genes are TRBV29-1 and TRBJ1-1; TRBD1 is a possible D gene (5 bases). Trimming pared 8 bases from V and 5 bases from J, leaving 12 bases between. The V gene's germline CDR1 is SQVTM and CDR2 ANQGSEA. This CDR3 region has 11 residues. The CDR3 sequence: CSLGAPTEAFF. For the CDR3, the DNA is TGCAGCTTAGGGGCCCCGACTGAAGCTTTCTTT.

V and J are TRBV7-8 and TRBJ1-2, with a possible D match to TRBD1 (6 bases). The CDR3 is made up of 16 amino acids. Germline CDR1 reads SGHVS; CDR2 reads FQNEAQ. Trimming took 6 bases from V and 7 from J, leaving 24 bases between them. CDR3 nucleotides: TGTGCCAGCAGTTACTCGAATTACAGGGACATAGGTGGCTACACCTTC. Translating it yields CASSYSNYRDIGGYTF. Drawing the rest from reference TRBV7-8 and TRBJ1-2, the complete variable domain is GAGVSQSPRYKVAKRGQDVALRCDPISGHVSLFWYQQALGQGPEFLTYFQNEAQLDKSGLPSDRFFAERPEGSVSTLKIQRTQQEDSAVYLCASSYSNYRDIGGYTFGSGTRLTVV.

This clonotype appeared a few times. This chain joins TRBV25-1 and TRBJ2-2; possibly TRBD1 for D (6 bases). The ends were cut back, 7 bases at V and 1 base at J, with 10 bases in the middle. The CDR3 is made up of 14 amino acids. The germline gives CDR1 MGHDK, CDR2 SYGVNS. The CDR3 loop is CASTGTKNTGELFF. The DNA of the CDR3 is TGTGCCAGCACCGGGACAAAGAACACCGGGGAGCTGTTTTTT.

The sample holds one count of this clonotype. This chain uses TRBV15 with TRBJ1-2, with TRBD1 matching over 7 bases. CDR3 length: 15 residues. V was clipped by 2 bases and J by 1 base; unmatched bases: 4. CDR1 is LNHNV and CDR2 is YYDKDF in the germline V gene (reference sequence). The CDR3 loop reads CATSRTGASNYGYTF. The CDR3 DNA reads TGTGCCACCAGCAGAACAGGGGCAAGTAACTATGGCTACACCTTC.

This clonotype has a count of ten or more. This CDR3 reads CASSLTTAKNTEAFF. The CDR3, as DNA: TGTGCCAGCAGCTTAACGACAGCGAAGAACACTGAAGCTTTCTTT. This sequence joins TRBV7-9 and TRBJ1-1; D might be TRBD1 (5 bases). The CDR3 consists of 15 residues. Trimming cost V 2 bases and J 1 base, with 11 bases left between them. CDR1 is SEHNR, CDR2 FQNEAQ, per germline (reference sequence).

J is TRBJ2-2 and V is TRBV7-9, with D perhaps TRBD1 (6 bases). V was clipped by 1 base and J by 5 bases, with 14 bases between them. This CDR3 has 16 residues. Per the germline V gene, CDR1 is SEHNR and CDR2 is FQNEAQ (reference sequence). CDR3 residues: CASSLGYGTKTGELFF. DNA for the CDR3: TGTGCCAGCAGCTTAGGGTACGGGACAAAAACCGGGGAGCTGTTTTTT.

This clonotype was counted many times. The chain is built from TRBV9 and TRBJ1-6; 7 nucleotides match TRBD1. This CDR3 spans 15 amino acids. Unmatched junction bases numbered 5, after V lost 2 bases and J lost 6 bases. Germline V CDR1 and CDR2: SGDLS, YYNGEE. CDR3 in amino acids: CASSVAGGINSPLHF. In nucleotides, the CDR3 is TGTGCCAGCAGCGTTGCAGGGGGGATTAATTCACCCCTCCACTTT. The full variable domain, with the rest looked up from reference TRBV9 and TRBJ1-6, is DSGVTQTPKHLITATGQRVTLRCSPRSGDLSVYWYQQSLDQGLQFLIQYYNGEERAKGNILERFSAQQFPDLHSELNLSSLELGDSALYFCASSVAGGINSPLHFGNGTRLTVT.